The present T cell receptor (beta chain) was sequenced within a study of long-term antiretroviral therapy in people with HIV. The germline V gene has CDR1 MDHEN and CDR2 SYDVKM. The germline V and J ends were trimmed by 5 bases and 6 bases, with 14 bases remaining between them. The CDR3 runs to 14 residues. On this clone itself: Its antigen is unidentified.

Notes on the study in general: Diversity remained lower than transplant donor controls, even though it increased after ART. Dominant in the repertoire at all time points were clones expanded before ART.

The assay, immunoSEQ v3.0, was run at survey level. Clones were sequenced by immunoSEQ multiplex PCR, and TCRdb holds only the in-frame ones, with some missing. The repertoire holds some 16,000 clones, with around four fifths as singletons. The sequence was collected from a man in his thirties or forties with HIV. The gene calls are TRBV28 and TRBJ2-1; unclear D gene. The starting material was unsorted PBMCs, obtained 2.1 years before starting antiretroviral therapy. CDR3 in DNA: TGTGCCAGCAGTCTCCGTGACCACGCCAATGAGCAGTTCTTC. It yields the protein CASSLRDHANEQFF.